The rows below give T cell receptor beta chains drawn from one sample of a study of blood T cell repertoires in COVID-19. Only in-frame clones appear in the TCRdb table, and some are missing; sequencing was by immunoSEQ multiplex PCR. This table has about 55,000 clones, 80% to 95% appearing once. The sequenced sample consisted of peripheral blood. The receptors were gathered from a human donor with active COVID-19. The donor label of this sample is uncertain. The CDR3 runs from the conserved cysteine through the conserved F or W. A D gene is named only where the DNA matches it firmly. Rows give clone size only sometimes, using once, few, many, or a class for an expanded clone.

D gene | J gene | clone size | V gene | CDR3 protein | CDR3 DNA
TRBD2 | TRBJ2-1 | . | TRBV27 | CASSWLAGPSSYNEQFF | TGTGCCAGCAGTTGGCTAGCGGGGCCTAGCTCCTACAATGAGCAGTTCTTC
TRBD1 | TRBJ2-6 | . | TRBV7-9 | CASSNRQGTNVLTF | TGTGCCAGCAGCAATCGACAGGGGACCAACGTCCTGACTTTC
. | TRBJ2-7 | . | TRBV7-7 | CASSPSSGSYEQYF | TGTGCTAGCAGCCCCAGTAGCGGATCCTACGAGCAGTACTTC
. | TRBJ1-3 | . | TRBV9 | CASSPGTDYSGNTIYF | TGTGCCAGCAGCCCGGGGACGGACTACTCTGGAAACACCATATATTTT
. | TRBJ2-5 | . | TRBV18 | CASSPLTGETQYF | TGTGCCAGCTCACCACTTACGGGGGAGACCCAGTACTTC
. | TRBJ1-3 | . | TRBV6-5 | CASNAGSSGNTIYF | TGTGCCTCCAACGCTGGCAGCTCTGGAAACACCATATATTTT
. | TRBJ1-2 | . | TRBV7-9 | CASGREEGGNYGYTF | TGTGCCAGCGGCCGGGAGGAGGGGGGAAACTATGGCTACACCTTC
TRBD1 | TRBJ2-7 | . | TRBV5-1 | CASSSTGGNYEQYF | TGCGCCAGCAGCTCAACAGGGGGCAACTACGAGCAGTACTTC
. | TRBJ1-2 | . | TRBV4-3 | CASSQKESGDYGYTF | TGCGCCAGCAGCCAAAAGGAGTCAGGGGACTATGGCTACACCTTC
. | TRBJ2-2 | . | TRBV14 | CASSQDADSITGELFF | TGTGCCAGCAGCCAAGATGCGGACTCAATCACCGGGGAGCTGTTTTTT
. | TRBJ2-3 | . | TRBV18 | CASSPVGATDTQYF | TGTGCCAGCTCACCGGTTGGGGCTACAGATACGCAGTATTTT
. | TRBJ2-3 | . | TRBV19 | CASRRQFFGLDTQYF | TGTGCCAGTAGACGACAGTTTTTCGGCTTGGATACGCAGTATTTT
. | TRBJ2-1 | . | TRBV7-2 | CASSFGAAYNEQFF | TGTGCCAGCAGCTTTGGGGCCGCATACAATGAGCAGTTCTTC
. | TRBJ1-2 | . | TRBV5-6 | CASSPRGPGMLYGYTF | TGTGCCAGCAGCCCTCGTGGGCCAGGGATGTTATATGGCTACACCTTC
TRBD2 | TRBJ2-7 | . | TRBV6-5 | CASTRTSGSYEQYF | TGTGCCAGCACCCGGACTAGCGGGAGCTACGAGCAGTACTTC
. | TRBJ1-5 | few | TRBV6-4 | CASTPDQYSNQPQHF | TGTGCCAGCACCCCCGATCAGTATAGCAATCAGCCCCAGCATTTT
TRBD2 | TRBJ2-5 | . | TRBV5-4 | CASSLQAGEKETQYF | TGTGCCAGCAGCTTGCAGGCGGGGGAAAAAGAGACCCAGTACTTC
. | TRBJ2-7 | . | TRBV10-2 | CASLEVGKVYEQYF | TGCGCCAGCCTTGAGGTAGGCAAGGTCTACGAGCAGTACTTC
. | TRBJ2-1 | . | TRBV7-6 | CASSSPLQGGGYNEQFF | TGTGCCAGCAGCTCGCCACTACAGGGAGGGGGATACAATGAGCAGTTCTTC
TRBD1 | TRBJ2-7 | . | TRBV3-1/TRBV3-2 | CASSHGTGAEQYF | TGTGCCAGCAGCCATGGGACAGGGGCCGAGCAGTACTTC
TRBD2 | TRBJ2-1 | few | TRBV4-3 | CASSQDFASGGSWQFF | TGCGCCAGCAGCCAAGATTTTGCTAGCGGGGGGTCTTGGCAGTTCTTC
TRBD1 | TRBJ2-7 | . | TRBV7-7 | CASSRDRNYEQYF | TGTGCTAGCAGCCGGGACAGAAACTACGAGCAGTACTTC
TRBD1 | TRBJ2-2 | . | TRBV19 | CASSRSGGPPGELFF | TGTGCCAGTAGTAGGTCAGGGGGCCCCCCCGGGGAGCTGTTTTTT
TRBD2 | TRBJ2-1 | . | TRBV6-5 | CASSYTSVVGDEQFF | TGTGCCAGCAGTTACACTAGCGTCGTCGGCGATGAGCAGTTCTTC
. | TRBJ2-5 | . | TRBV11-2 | CASSLGGGQETQYF | TGTGCCAGCAGCTTAGGGGGCGGCCAAGAGACCCAGTACTTC
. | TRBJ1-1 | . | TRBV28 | CASSPSVGVAAEAFF | TGTGCCAGCAGTCCGTCGGTAGGGGTGGCGGCTGAAGCTTTCTTT
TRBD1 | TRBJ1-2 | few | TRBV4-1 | CASSPREGALYGYTF | TGCGCCAGCAGCCCCCGGGAGGGGGCTCTCTATGGCTACACCTTC
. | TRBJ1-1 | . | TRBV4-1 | CASSPGNTEAFF | TGCGCCAGCAGCCCCGGGAACACTGAAGCTTTCTTT
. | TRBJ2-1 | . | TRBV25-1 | CASSDGGPGTEQFF | TGTGCCAGCAGTGATGGGGGCCCGGGGACTGAGCAGTTCTTC
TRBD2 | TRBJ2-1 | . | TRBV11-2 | CASSLGAGGTYNEQFF | TGTGCCAGCAGCTTAGGAGCGGGAGGAACCTACAATGAGCAGTTCTTC
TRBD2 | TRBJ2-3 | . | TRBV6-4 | CASSAVAGSTDTQYF | TGTGCCAGCAGTGCGGTAGCGGGAAGCACAGATACGCAGTATTTT
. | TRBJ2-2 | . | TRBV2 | CASSEWAGPGELFF | TGTGCCAGCAGTGAATGGGCAGGGCCCGGGGAGCTGTTTTTT
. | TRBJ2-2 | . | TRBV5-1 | CASSLGWTRGTGELFF | TGCGCCAGCAGCTTGGGGTGGACCCGAGGGACCGGGGAGCTGTTTTTT
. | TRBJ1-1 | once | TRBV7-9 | CASSLRGDTEAFF | TGTGCCAGCAGTTTAAGGGGCGACACTGAAGCTTTCTTT
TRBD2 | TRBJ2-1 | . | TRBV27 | CASSAGTSGSAYNEQFF | TGTGCCAGCAGTGCAGGGACTAGCGGGAGCGCCTACAATGAGCAGTTCTTC
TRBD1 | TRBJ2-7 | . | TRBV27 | CASSTGTGPYEQYF | TGTGCCAGCAGTACCGGGACAGGACCCTACGAGCAGTACTTC
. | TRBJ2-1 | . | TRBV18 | CASSATNGEFF | TGTGCCAGCTCGGCGACTAACGGGGAGTTCTTC
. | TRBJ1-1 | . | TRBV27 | CASSTRTTMNTEAFF | TGTGCCAGCAGCACCAGAACCACTATGAACACTGAAGCTTTCTTT
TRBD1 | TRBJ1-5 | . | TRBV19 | CASSGQGGDQPQHF | TGTGCCAGTAGCGGACAGGGGGGAGATCAGCCCCAGCATTTT
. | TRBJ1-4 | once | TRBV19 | CASSPTSRGIKEKLFF | TGTGCCAGTAGTCCGACGAGTAGGGGAATTAAAGAAAAACTGTTTTTT
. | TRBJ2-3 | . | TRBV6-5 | CASSPSYTDTQYF | TGTGCCAGCAGTCCCTCTTACACAGATACGCAGTATTTT
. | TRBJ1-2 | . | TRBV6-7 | CASIMGQPLAQGGYTF | TGTGCCAGCATCATGGGCCAGCCTCTCGCCCAGGGTGGCTACACCTTC
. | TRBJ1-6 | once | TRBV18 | CASTMSSYNSPLHF | TGTGCCAGCACGATGAGCTCCTATAATTCACCCCTCCACTTT
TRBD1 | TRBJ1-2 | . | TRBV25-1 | CASSVGQGTIYGYTF | TGTGCCAGCAGTGTTGGACAGGGAACAATCTATGGCTACACCTTC
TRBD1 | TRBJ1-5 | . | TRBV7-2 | CASSPQGAQPQHF | TGTGCCAGCAGCCCGCAGGGGGCACAGCCCCAGCATTTT
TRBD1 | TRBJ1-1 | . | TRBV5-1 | CASSSGTGVQRGHTEAFF | TGCGCCAGCAGCTCCGGGACAGGGGTCCAAAGGGGGCACACTGAAGCTTTCTTT
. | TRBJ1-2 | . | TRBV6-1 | CASSEEADYLNYGYTF | TGTGCCAGCAGTGAAGAGGCAGACTACCTTAACTATGGCTACACCTTC
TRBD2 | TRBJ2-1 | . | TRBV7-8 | CASSLLTSGLAYNEQFF | TGTGCCAGCAGCTTGCTGACTAGCGGCCTAGCCTACAATGAGCAGTTCTTC
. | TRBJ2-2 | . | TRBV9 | CASSDRDSNTGELFF | TGTGCCAGCAGCGACCGGGACTCGAACACCGGGGAGCTGTTTTTT
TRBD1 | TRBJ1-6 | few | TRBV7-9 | CASSLRQGTSPLHF | TGTGCCAGCAGCTTAAGACAGGGAACTTCACCCCTCCACTTT
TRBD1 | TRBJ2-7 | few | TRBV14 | CASSRQGLTYEQYF | TGTGCCAGCAGCCGACAGGGCTTAACCTACGAGCAGTACTTC